The present entry profiles one T cell receptor (beta chain) with its context. Antigen unknown. The same CDR3 is also encoded by other DNA sequences in this sample. Generated by immunoSEQ multiplex PCR, the TCRdb table keeps only in-frame clones and is missing some. The sample includes 1.5 million to 2.5 million clones, approximately 94% seen only once; the top ten take around 1%. This sample was taken from a study of shared clonotypes between healthy human individuals. Study conclusions and caveats: Naive CD4 clonotype sharing across a few donors was about 5%.

Germline V gives CDR1 MNHEY, CDR2 SVGAGI. CDR3 length: 11 residues. With 6 bases removed from V and 7 bases from J, the gap between germline ends came to 9 bases. The naive CD8 subset, CD45RO-negative cells positively selected for CCR7, excluded terminally differentiated effector memory CD45RA+ cells. V is TRBV6-5 and J is TRBJ1-2; D possibly corresponds to TRBD1 (6 bases). Sequencing input: naive CD8+ T cells sorted from blood. The source is a man between 18 and 35 years old in good health. CDR3 DNA sequence: TGTGCCAGCAGCCCAGGGGCTGGCTACACCTTC. It codes for CASSPGAGYTF.